This T cell receptor beta chain was retrieved from a study of blood T cell repertoires in COVID-19 (dated by TCRdb to the early 2020s). For the study in its entirety: Collaborator samples came from the United States, Italy and Spain and covered acute and convalescent phases of COVID-19. The dataset comprised deeply sampled blood TCRbeta repertoires from subjects exposed to, actively infected with, or recovered from COVID-19. The material from the prospective study consisted of cDNA or gDNA derived from T cells, B-cell-depleted T cells, or PBMCs. Sample metadata almost always included a de-identified subject ID, COVID-19 status, age in years and sex. Where available, HLA class I and class II types were taken from metadata supplied by the sample provider and were not determined by assay-based typing. The samples were drawn from the first 160 participants of the ongoing ImmuneRACE study and from under 1,500 subjects provided by 6 global collaborators. A freely available public database, intended as a resource for researchers studying the immune response to SARS-CoV-2, is where the repertoires were released.

Points the paper makes about the study in general: The quantity of clinical and demographic metadata differed by source and by participant and was supplied without curation.

TCRbeta CDR3 regions were amplified from genomic DNA by means of the immunoSEQ Assay, a bias-controlled multiplex PCR. Under the source paper's analysis protocol: The number of nucleated cells in each sample was estimated by amplification of reference gene primers within the assay. Sequence reads were collapsed and filtered to measure the absolute abundance of every unique TCRbeta CDR3 rearrangement. For each sample, productive Simpson clonality was calculated as the square root of Simpson's diversity index over productive rearrangements. TCRdb mirrors the immuneACCESS table, restricted to in-frame sequences. Some clones are absent from its copies; in checked studies, under half trace to an unresolved V gene, and the reason for the others is unknown. V, J and clone size derive from that table, while D and trimming were established from the DNA sequence. Present in this sample are 35,000 to 50,000 clones, 90% of which were seen just once. Approximately 3% of the sample lies in the top ten.

Based on the germline V gene, the CDR1 and CDR2 sequences are SGHTA and FQGNSA. The CDR3 contains 15 residues, cysteine and phenylalanine counted. CDR3 DNA only is kept here, 45 bases in frame from base 1. V is reduced by 4 bases and J by 5 bases, leaving a spacing of 17 bases between them. As for this clone: There is no known antigen for this receptor. Qualities for individual bases were not recorded, and no much larger clone is one base off.

Each collaborating institution followed its own protocols to collect whole blood in K2EDTA tubes. For TCRbeta analysis, collaborators shipped samples as frozen whole blood, isolated PBMCs, or DNA extracted from either of those sample types. The chain joins TRBV7-2 to TRBJ2-5; 5 matching bases give a weak D call of TRBD2. Sequenced material: peripheral blood. The TCR was taken from a man in his fifties or sixties with active COVID-19. The DNA is TGTGCCAGCAGCTCGCGAGCTCTGGGCGGGGAGACCCAGTACTTC. The resulting protein is CASSSRALGGETQYF. With all but the CDR3 taken from the reference TRBV7-2 and TRBJ2-5 genes, the full variable domain is: GAGVSQSPSNKVTEKGKDVELRCDPISGHTALYWYRQSLGQGLEFLIYFQGNSAPDKSGLPSDRFSAERTGGSVSTLTIQRTQQEDSAVYLCASSSRALGGETQYFGPGTRLLVL.